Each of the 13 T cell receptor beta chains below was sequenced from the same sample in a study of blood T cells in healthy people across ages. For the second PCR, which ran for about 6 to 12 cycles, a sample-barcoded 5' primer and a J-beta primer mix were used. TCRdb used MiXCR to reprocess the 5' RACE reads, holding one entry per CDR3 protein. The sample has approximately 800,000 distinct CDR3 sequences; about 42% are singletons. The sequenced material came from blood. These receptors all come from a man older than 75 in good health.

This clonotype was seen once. The DNA for the CDR3 is TGTGCCATCAGTGAGGGGGGGGCGAACTACGAGCAGTACTTC. Translation: CAISEGGANYEQYF. The V and J genes are TRBV10-3 and TRBJ2-4, with D possibly TRBD2 on 7 matching bases. The J call is in doubt because the DNA end fits TRBJ2-7 better. The germline V gene encodes CDR1 ENHRY and CDR2 SYGVKD. The CDR3 length is 14 residues.

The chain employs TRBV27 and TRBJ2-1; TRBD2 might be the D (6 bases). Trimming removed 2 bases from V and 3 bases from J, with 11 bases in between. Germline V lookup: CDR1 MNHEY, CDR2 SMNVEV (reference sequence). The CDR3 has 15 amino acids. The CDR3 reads CASSLVGGDYNEQFF. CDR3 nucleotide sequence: TGTGCCAGCAGTTTAGTGGGAGGCGACTACAATGAGCAGTTCTTC.

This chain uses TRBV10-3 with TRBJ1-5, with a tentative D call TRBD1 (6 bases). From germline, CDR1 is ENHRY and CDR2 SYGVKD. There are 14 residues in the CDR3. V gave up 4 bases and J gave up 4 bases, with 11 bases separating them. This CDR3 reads CAISGTGSNQPQHF. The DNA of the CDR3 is TGTGCCATCAGTGGAACAGGGTCAAATCAGCCCCAGCATTTT.

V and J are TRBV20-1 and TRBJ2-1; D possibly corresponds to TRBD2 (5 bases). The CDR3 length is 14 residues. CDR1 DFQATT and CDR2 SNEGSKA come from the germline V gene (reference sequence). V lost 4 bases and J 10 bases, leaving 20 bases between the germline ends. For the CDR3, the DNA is TGCAGTGCTATACAATTTGGGAGCTCCTACGAGCAGTTCTTC. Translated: CSAIQFGSSYEQFF.

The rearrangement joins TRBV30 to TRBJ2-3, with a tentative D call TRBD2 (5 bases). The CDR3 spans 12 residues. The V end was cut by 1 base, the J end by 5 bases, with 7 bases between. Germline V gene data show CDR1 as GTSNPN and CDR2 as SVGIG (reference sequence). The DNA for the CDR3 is TGTGCCTGGAGTGCTGCGGGAGATACGCAGTATTTT. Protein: CAWSAAGDTQYF. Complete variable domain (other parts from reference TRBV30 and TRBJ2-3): SQTIHQWPATLVQPVGSPLSLECTVEGTSNPNLYWYRQAAGRGLQLLFYSVGIGQISSEVPQNLSASRPQDRQFILSSKKLLLSDSGFYLCAWSAAGDTQYFGPGTRLTVL.

CDR3 residues: CASSPPGGTGELFF. CDR3 nucleotide sequence: TGTGCCAGCAGTCCACCTGGTGGCACCGGGGAGCTGTTTTTT. V and J are TRBV12-3 or TRBV12-4 and TRBJ2-2; D is unresolved. The CDR3 has 14 residues. Between the trimmed V and J ends, which lost 5 bases and 4 bases, there was a span of 11 bases.

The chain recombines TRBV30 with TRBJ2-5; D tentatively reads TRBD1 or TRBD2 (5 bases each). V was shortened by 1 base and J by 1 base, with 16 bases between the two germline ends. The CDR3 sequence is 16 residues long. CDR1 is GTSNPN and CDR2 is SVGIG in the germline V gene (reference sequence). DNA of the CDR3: TGTGCCTGGAGTGAAGGGGCTAGCAGAGTCCAAGAGACCCAGTACTTC. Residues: CAWSEGASRVQETQYF.

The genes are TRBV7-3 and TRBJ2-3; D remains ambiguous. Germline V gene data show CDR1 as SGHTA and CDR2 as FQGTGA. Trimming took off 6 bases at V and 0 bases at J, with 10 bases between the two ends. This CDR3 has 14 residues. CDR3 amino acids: CASSPLRSTDTQYF. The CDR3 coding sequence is TGTGCCAGCAGTCCCCTCCGTAGCACAGATACGCAGTATTTT.

The CDR3 is CSVSLGTGGETQYF. CDR3 nucleotide sequence: TGCAGTGTCAGCTTAGGCACAGGAGGGGAGACCCAGTACTTC. The chain combines TRBV20-1 with TRBJ2-5, with D possibly being TRBD2 (6 bases). Trimming took off 7 bases at V and 5 bases at J, with 20 bases between the two ends. In germline, CDR1 is DFQATT, CDR2 SNEGSKA (reference sequence). The CDR3 extends over 14 amino acids.

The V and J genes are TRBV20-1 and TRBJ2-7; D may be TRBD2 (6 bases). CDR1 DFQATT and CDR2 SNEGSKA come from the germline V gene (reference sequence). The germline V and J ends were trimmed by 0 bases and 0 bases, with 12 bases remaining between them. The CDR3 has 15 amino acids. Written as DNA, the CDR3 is TGCAGTGCTAGAGATCTGGCGGGATACTCCTACGAGCAGTACTTC. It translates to CSARDLAGYSYEQYF.

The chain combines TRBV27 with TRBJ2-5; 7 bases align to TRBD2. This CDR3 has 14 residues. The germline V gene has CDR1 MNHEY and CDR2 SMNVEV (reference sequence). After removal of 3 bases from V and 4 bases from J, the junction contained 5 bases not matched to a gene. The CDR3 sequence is CASSFAGEGETQYF. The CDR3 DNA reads TGTGCCAGCAGTTTCGCGGGGGAGGGAGAGACCCAGTACTTC.

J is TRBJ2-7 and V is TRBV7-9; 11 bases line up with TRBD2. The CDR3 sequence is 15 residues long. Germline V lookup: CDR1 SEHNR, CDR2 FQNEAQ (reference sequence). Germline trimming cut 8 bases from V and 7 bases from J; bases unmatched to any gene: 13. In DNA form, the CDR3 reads TGTGCCAGCTCCCTTTTAGCGGGAGGGCAGGGTGAGCAGTACTTC. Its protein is CASSLLAGGQGEQYF. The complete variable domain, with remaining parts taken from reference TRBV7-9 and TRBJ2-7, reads DTGVSQNPRHKITKRGQNVTFRCDPISEHNRLYWYRQTLGQGPEFLTYFQNEAQLEKSRLLSDRFSAERPKGSFSTLEIQRTEQGDSAMYLCASSLLAGGQGEQYFGPGTRLTVT.

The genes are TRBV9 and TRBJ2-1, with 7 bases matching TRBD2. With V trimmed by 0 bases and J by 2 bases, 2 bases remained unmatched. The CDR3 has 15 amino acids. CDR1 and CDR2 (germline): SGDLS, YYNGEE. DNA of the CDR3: TGTGCCAGCAGCGTAGATGCGGGGGCCTACAATGAGCAGTTCTTC. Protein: CASSVDAGAYNEQFF. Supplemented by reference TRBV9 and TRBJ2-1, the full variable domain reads DSGVTQTPKHLITATGQRVTLRCSPRSGDLSVYWYQQSLDQGLQFLIQYYNGEERAKGNILERFSAQQFPDLHSELNLSSLELGDSALYFCASSVDAGAYNEQFFGPGTRLTVL.